The 32 T cell receptor beta chains below were found in one sample sequenced in a study of T-cell memory formation after mild COVID-19. TCRdb ran MiXCR on the 5' RACE reads and lists one entry per CDR3 protein. This sample has roughly 110,000 distinct CDR3 sequences, with roughly 12% found just once. Sequenced: PBMCs or a T cell subset sorted from them (not recorded which). All receptors come from an adult woman who had mild COVID-19 (a few samples of this study predate the infection). Cell type and time point are not known.

V usage is TRBV5-1 and J usage is TRBJ2-7, with a tentative D call TRBD1 (6 bases). Germline V gives CDR1 SGHRS, CDR2 YFSETQ. Trimming pared 4 bases from V and 2 bases from J, leaving 13 bases between. The CDR3 is made up of 14 amino acids. The CDR3 DNA sequence: TGCGCCAGCAGCCCCGGGACACCAGCCTACGAGCAGTACTTC. This sequence encodes CASSPGTPAYEQYF.

V is TRBV9 and J is TRBJ2-2, with TRBD2 matching 7 bases. V dropped 4 bases and J dropped 6; count of bases not matched to a gene: 9. This CDR3 has 15 residues. From germline, CDR1 is SGDLS and CDR2 YYNGEE. For the CDR3, the DNA is TGTGCCAGCAGCCCCCCGGGGAGGGGAGCCGGGGAGCTGTTTTTT. It codes for CASSPPGRGAGELFF.

This clonotype was recorded a few times. The chain recombines TRBV4-2 with TRBJ2-1, with 11 bases that match TRBD2. After removal of 7 bases from V and 8 bases from J, the junction contained 10 bases not matched to a gene. The CDR3 consists of 15 residues. Germline V CDR1 and CDR2: LGHNA, YNFKEQ. In nucleotides, the CDR3 is TGTGCCAGCACTAGACTAGCGGGAAAGAGGTATGAGCAGTTCTTC. Its protein is CASTRLAGKRYEQFF.

This clonotype has more than one count but fewer than ten. The CDR3 spells CSARTGGIGELFF. CDR3 nucleotide sequence: TGCAGCGCCCGGACAGGGGGCATCGGGGAGCTGTTTTTT. The rearrangement joins TRBV29-1 to TRBJ2-2, with 11 bases lining up with TRBD1. Trimming removed 7 bases from V and 7 bases from J; junction bases left unmatched: 5. This CDR3 contains 13 residues. Germline lookup yields CDR1 SQVTM and CDR2 ANQGSEA.

V and J are TRBV4-1 and TRBJ1-1; 7 bases line up with TRBD1. The trim removed 1 base at V and 5 bases at J, leaving 1 base unmatched. The germline CDR1 and CDR2 sequences are MGHRA and YSYEKL. The CDR3 totals 13 residues. The CDR3 loop reads CASSQGGQTEAFF. CDR3 coding DNA: TGCGCCAGCAGCCAAGGGGGACAGACTGAAGCTTTCTTT.

The sample holds a few counts of this clonotype. The chain recombines TRBV6-5 with TRBJ2-3; D gene uncertain. Germline V CDR1 and CDR2: MNHEY, SVGAGI. This CDR3 is built from 17 residues. V lost 4 bases and J lost 0, with 17 bases in between. In DNA, the CDR3 is TGTGCCAGCAGTTTTAGTGGTGCCGGTGAGAGCACAGATACGCAGTATTTT. Translated: CASSFSGAGESTDTQYF.

DNA for the CDR3: TGTGCCAGCAGGACCTGGCAAGAGACCCAGTACTTC. It codes for CASRTWQETQYF. V and J are TRBV2 and TRBJ2-5; D is uncertain. The V gene lost 6 bases and the J gene lost 2 bases, with 7 bases spanning the gap. CDR1 is SNHLY and CDR2 is FYNNEI in the germline V gene. The CDR3 loop spans 12 amino acids.

This clonotype occurred many times. The rearrangement uses TRBV7-9 and TRBJ2-7; TRBD1 matches at 7 bases. Germline V gene lookup returns CDR1 SEHNR and CDR2 FQNEAQ (reference sequence). V lost 4 bases, J lost 3 bases, and 15 bases stayed unmatched. This CDR3 comprises 17 residues. CDR3 DNA sequence: TGTGCCAGCAGCTCCCCAAAGGGGTGGGACAGTAACTACGAGCAGTACTTC. Its translation: CASSSPKGWDSNYEQYF.

In this sample, this clonotype turned up many times. The chain has TRBV28 and TRBJ2-7, with D unresolved. V lost 10 bases, J lost 0 bases, and 13 bases lay in between. The CDR3 runs 13 residues. Germline CDR1 MDHEN, CDR2 SYDVKM. The CDR3 nucleotides read TGTGCCACGACAACTCCGAGCTCCTACGAGCAGTACTTC. It encodes CATTTPSSYEQYF.

This clonotype was counted only a few times. The CDR3 loop is CATSDTNSPYEQYF. In DNA, the CDR3 is TGTGCCACCAGTGATACCAACAGTCCCTACGAGCAGTACTTC. V gene TRBV24-1 combines with J gene TRBJ2-7; D gene ambiguous. This CDR3 contains 14 residues. V gave up 3 bases and J gave up 2 bases, with 10 bases separating them. The germline V gene has CDR1 KGHDR and CDR2 SFDVKD.

This clonotype appeared many times. V and J are TRBV5-1 and TRBJ2-7, with D unresolved. The germline CDR1 and CDR2 sequences are SGHRS and YFSETQ. V gave up 1 base and J gave up 3 bases, with 14 bases separating them. This CDR3 region has 15 residues. Here the CDR3 DNA reads TGCGCCAGCAGCTTGTACCCAGCTAGGGACTACGAGCAGTACTTC. Translating it yields CASSLYPARDYEQYF.

The rearrangement joins TRBV4-1 to TRBJ1-6, with TRBD1 as a possible D gene (6 bases). Trimming shortened V by 7 bases and J by 8 bases, and 15 bases separated the two germline ends. The germline CDR1 and CDR2 sequences are MGHRA and YSYEKL. The CDR3 length is 14 residues. The CDR3 reads CASKRPGDYSPLHF. The CDR3 nucleotides are TGCGCCAGCAAGCGGCCAGGGGACTATTCACCCCTCCACTTT.

This clonotype showed up many times. The genes are TRBV5-6 and TRBJ2-7; D might be TRBD1 (5 bases). Germline V gives CDR1 SGHDT, CDR2 YYEEEE. Trimming pared 2 bases from V and 6 bases from J, leaving 12 bases between. This CDR3 comprises 13 residues. CDR3 amino acids: CASSFNQGSEQYF. CDR3 coding DNA: TGTGCCAGCAGCTTTAATCAGGGAAGCGAGCAGTACTTC.

This CDR3 is CASSLQGITYEQYF. The CDR3, as DNA: TGTGCCAGCAGCCTACAGGGGATTACCTACGAGCAGTACTTC. This rearrangement joins TRBV27 to TRBJ2-7; 7 bases are shared with TRBD1. V was clipped by 6 bases and J by 2 bases; unmatched bases: 7. CDR1 is MNHEY, CDR2 SMNVEV, per germline (reference sequence). This CDR3 comprises 14 residues.

The gene calls are TRBV7-2 and TRBJ1-2; 7 bases agree with TRBD1. V trimming: 3 bases; J trimming: 8 bases; junction bases outside the gene matches: 15. The germline gives CDR1 SGHTA, CDR2 FQGNSA. The CDR3 covers 16 residues. CDR3 amino acids: CASSFLAGTVMPGYTF. The DNA for the CDR3 is TGTGCCAGCAGCTTCCTTGCCGGGACAGTTATGCCGGGCTACACCTTC.

Judged by abundance, this clonotype is medium-sized. The genes are TRBV7-8 and TRBJ2-2; 8 bases match TRBD1. V was pared by 1 base and J by 6 bases, with 1 base of the junction left unmatched. The CDR3 length is 14 residues. Germline assignment: CDR1 SGHVS and CDR2 FQNEAQ. The CDR3 coding sequence is TGTGCCAGCAGCTTAGAGACAGGGGCCGGGGAGCTGTTTTTT. The encoded protein is CASSLETGAGELFF.

This clonotype was seen a few times. The genes are TRBV5-4 and TRBJ2-7, with D possibly matching TRBD2 (5 bases). The CDR3 is made up of 14 amino acids. V was trimmed by 4 bases and J by 7 bases, leaving 18 bases between them. Germline-derived CDR1 and CDR2 are SGHNT and YYREEE (reference sequence). The CDR3 region has the DNA TGTGCCAGCAGCGGGTTTAGCGACGGGGTAGAGCAGTACTTC. As protein: CASSGFSDGVEQYF. The complete variable domain, with remaining parts taken from reference TRBV5-4 and TRBJ2-7, reads ETGVTQSPTHLIKTRGQQVTLRCSSQSGHNTVSWYQQALGQGPQFIFQYYREEENGRGNFPPRFSGLQFPNYSSELNVNALELDDSALYLCASSGFSDGVEQYFGPGTRLTVT.

The chain combines TRBV15 with TRBJ2-7, with D perhaps matching TRBD1 (6 bases). Germline V CDR1 and CDR2: LNHNV, YYDKDF (reference sequence). The CDR3 is made up of 13 amino acids. Trimming took 6 bases from V and 2 from J, leaving 11 bases between them. The CDR3, as DNA: TGTGCCACCAGAGTGCAGGGGACCTACGAGCAGTACTTC. This gives the protein CATRVQGTYEQYF. The complete variable domain, with remaining parts taken from reference TRBV15 and TRBJ2-7, reads DAMVIQNPRYQVTQFGKPVTLSCSQTLNHNVMYWYQQKSSQAPKLLFHYYDKDFNNEADTPDNFQSRRPNTSFCFLDIRSPGLGDTAMYLCATRVQGTYEQYFGPGTRLTVT.

Notes on this clonotype: This could be a read error, since a much larger clone is one nucleotide away. J is TRBJ2-1 and V is TRBV4-3, with D possibly matching TRBD1 (5 bases). CDR3 length: 14 residues. Trimming left V 8 bases short and J 5 bases short, with 16 bases between. CDR1 is LGHNA and CDR2 is YSLEER in the germline V gene. The CDR3 nucleotides read TGCGCCAGCCGAGTTGGGGCGGTGGACAATGAGCAGTTCTTC. Translating gives CASRVGAVDNEQFF.

This clonotype has only a few counts. The chain recombines TRBV12-3 or TRBV12-4 with TRBJ2-7; D gene ambiguous. V lost 3 bases and J 6 bases, leaving 6 bases between the germline ends. This CDR3 region has 11 residues. The CDR3 bases are TGTGCCAGCAGTTTCCGAGGCGAGCAGTACTTC. Translation: CASSFRGEQYF.

This clonotype has just a few counts. The chain recombines TRBV9 with TRBJ1-4; D is possibly TRBD1 (5 bases). From germline, CDR1 is SGDLS and CDR2 YYNGEE. V was shortened by 3 bases and J by 5 bases, with 11 bases between the two germline ends. CDR3 length equals 14 residues. The CDR3 loop reads CASSEATGNEKLFF. In nucleotides, the CDR3 is TGTGCCAGCAGCGAGGCTACAGGAAATGAAAAACTGTTTTTT.

This clonotype was seen a handful of times. This chain connects TRBV11-2 to TRBJ2-1; 7 nucleotides align to TRBD2. Germline trimming cut 0 bases from V and 4 bases from J; bases unmatched to any gene: 6. In germline, CDR1 is SGHAT, CDR2 FQNNGV. This CDR3 is built from 16 residues. The CDR3 reads CASSLEVTSAYNEQFF. CDR3 sequence (DNA): TGTGCCAGCAGCTTAGAGGTTACTAGCGCGTACAATGAGCAGTTCTTC.

This clonotype was counted between two and nine times. The chain combines TRBV6-6 with TRBJ2-7; no definite D call. From germline, CDR1 is MNHNY and CDR2 SVGAGI (reference sequence). The CDR3 spans 12 residues. V lost 0 bases to trimming and J lost 7 bases, with 7 bases between them. The CDR3: CASSYSIQEQYF. For the CDR3, the DNA is TGTGCCAGCAGTTACTCGATACAGGAGCAGTACTTC.

There are a few counts of this clonotype. The chain is built from TRBV6-5 and TRBJ1-2; 12 bases are a match to TRBD1. The germline V gene has CDR1 MNHEY and CDR2 SVGAGI. V shed 5 bases, J shed 8 bases, and the junction held 6 bases outside the gene matches. This CDR3 spans 14 amino acids. In nucleotides, the CDR3 is TGTGCCAGCAGTACCCCGGGACAGGGGGCGGGCTACACCTTC. This translates into CASSTPGQGAGYTF.

The rearrangement uses TRBV6-5 and TRBJ2-7; D is unresolved. Trimming took off 2 bases at V and 2 bases at J, with 16 bases between the two ends. Germline V gene sequence: CDR1 MNHEY, CDR2 SVGAGI. The CDR3 totals 16 residues. CDR3 nucleotides: TGTGCCAGCAGTTACCGCTCGATAGGTCTAACCTACGAGCAGTACTTC. Translating gives CASSYRSIGLTYEQYF.

This chain uses TRBV19 with TRBJ2-7, with 8 bases matching TRBD2. Germline V gene sequence: CDR1 LNHDA, CDR2 SQIVND (reference sequence). V lost 1 base and J lost 6; bases outside the gene matches: 11. The CDR3 sequence is 16 residues long. The CDR3 loop reads CASSIGTGTSVREQYF. CDR3 coding DNA: TGTGCCAGTAGTATAGGAACCGGGACTAGTGTGCGCGAGCAGTACTTC.

The chain links TRBV7-6 to TRBJ2-7; TRBD1 might be the D (5 bases). Germline V CDR1 and CDR2: SGHVS, FNYEAQ. This CDR3 comprises 13 residues. Trimming removed 1 base at V and 4 bases at J, with 8 bases between. The CDR3 here is CASSLGGQYEQYF. The CDR3 nucleotides are TGTGCCAGCAGCTTAGGGGGCCAGTACGAGCAGTACTTC.

This clonotype was seen only a few times. The chain carries TRBV4-1 and TRBJ1-2; D gene unclear. The V end was cut by 0 bases, the J end by 2 bases, with 7 bases between. This CDR3 has 14 residues. Germline V CDR1 and CDR2: MGHRA, YSYEKL. The CDR3 here is CASSQEHGNYGYTF. CDR3 DNA: TGCGCCAGCAGCCAAGAGCACGGAAACTATGGCTACACCTTC.

The chain is built from TRBV2 and TRBJ1-2; 8 bases line up with TRBD1. CDR1 and CDR2 (germline): SNHLY, FYNNEI. Unmatched junction bases numbered 9, after V lost 7 bases and J lost 2 bases. The CDR3 runs to 15 residues. CDR3: CASTEGWTGNYGYTF. CDR3 nucleotides: TGTGCCAGCACGGAAGGTTGGACAGGGAACTATGGCTACACCTTC.

The chain links TRBV24-1 to TRBJ2-3, with D tentatively TRBD1 or TRBD2 (5 bases each). Germline lookup yields CDR1 KGHDR and CDR2 SFDVKD. This CDR3 has 14 amino acids. Trimming pared 5 bases from V and 6 bases from J, leaving 14 bases between. DNA for the CDR3: TGTGCCACCAGTGGCCCCGGATGGGGGGATACGCAGTATTTT. Amino acid sequence: CATSGPGWGDTQYF.

The CDR3 sequence: CASSFSGSYQETQYF. The CDR3 DNA is TGTGCCAGCAGCTTTAGCGGGTCCTACCAAGAGACCCAGTACTTC. The V and J genes are TRBV7-9 and TRBJ2-5, with 7 nucleotides matching TRBD2. With V trimmed by 3 bases and J by 0 bases, 4 bases remained unmatched. Germline CDR1 SEHNR, CDR2 FQNEAQ (reference sequence). This CDR3 comprises 15 residues.

J is TRBJ1-1 and V is TRBV5-1; TRBD1 aligns across 9 bases. Looked up from germline, CDR1 is SGHRS and CDR2 is YFSETQ. The CDR3 is 13 amino acids. V was pared by 7 bases and J by 4 bases, with 5 bases of the junction left unmatched. CDR3 sequence reads: CASSDRGGTEAFF. The CDR3 DNA sequence: TGCGCCAGCTCCGACAGGGGGGGCACTGAAGCTTTCTTT.